Sequencing of this TCR beta chain was carried out in a study of blood T cell repertoires in COVID-19. Across the whole study: From T cells, B-cell-depleted T cells, or PBMCs came the material, which was cDNA or gDNA.

The germline gives CDR1 SNHLY, CDR2 FYNNEI. The CDR3 consists of 15 residues. V was clipped by 7 bases and J by 3 bases, with 16 bases between them. This clone was seen a single time. Sequencing was performed with immunoSEQ multiplex PCR; in TCRdb, only in-frame clones are kept and a portion is missing. The data hold around 35,000 clones, with around 90% observed a single time. V gene TRBV2 combines with J gene TRBJ2-1; D may be TRBD2 (6 bases). Sequencing used peripheral blood. The TCR sequence derives from a man between 65 and 79 years old with acute or convalescent COVID-19. Here the CDR3 reads CASTREGLFYNEQFF. For the CDR3, the DNA is TGTGCCAGCACCCGAGAGGGACTTTTCTACAATGAGCAGTTCTTC.